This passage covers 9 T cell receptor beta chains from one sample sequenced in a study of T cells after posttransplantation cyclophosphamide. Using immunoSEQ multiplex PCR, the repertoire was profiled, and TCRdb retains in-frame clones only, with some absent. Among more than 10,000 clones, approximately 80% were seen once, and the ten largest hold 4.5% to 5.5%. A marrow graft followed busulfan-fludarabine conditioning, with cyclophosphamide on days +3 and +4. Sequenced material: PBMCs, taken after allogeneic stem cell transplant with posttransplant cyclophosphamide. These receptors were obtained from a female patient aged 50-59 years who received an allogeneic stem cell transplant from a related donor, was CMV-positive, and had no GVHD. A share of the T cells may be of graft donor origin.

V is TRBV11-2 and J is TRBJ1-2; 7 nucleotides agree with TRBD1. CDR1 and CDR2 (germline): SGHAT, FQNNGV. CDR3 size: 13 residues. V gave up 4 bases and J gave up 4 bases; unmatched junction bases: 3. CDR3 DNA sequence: TGTGCCAGCAGCTCCGGACAGGTCTATGGCTACACCTTC. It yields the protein CASSSGQVYGYTF. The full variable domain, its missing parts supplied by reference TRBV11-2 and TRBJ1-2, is EAGVAQSPRYKIIEKRQSVAFWCNPISGHATLYWYQQILGQGPKLLIQFQNNGVVDDSQLPKDRFSAERLKGVDSTLKIQPAKLEDSAVYLCASSSGQVYGYTFGSGTRLTVV.

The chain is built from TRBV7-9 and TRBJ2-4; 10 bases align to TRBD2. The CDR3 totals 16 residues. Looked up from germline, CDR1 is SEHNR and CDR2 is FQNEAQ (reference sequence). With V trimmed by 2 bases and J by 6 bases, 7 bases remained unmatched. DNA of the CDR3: TGTGCCAGCAGCTTATTGGCTAGCGGGGGTGGAAACATTCAGTACTTC. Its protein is CASSLLASGGGNIQYF.

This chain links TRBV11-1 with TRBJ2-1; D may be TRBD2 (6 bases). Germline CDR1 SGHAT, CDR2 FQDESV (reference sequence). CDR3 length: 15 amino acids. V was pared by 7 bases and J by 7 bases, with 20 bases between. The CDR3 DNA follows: TGTGCCAGCAAAGACACCGGGGCGGGGAGGAATGAGCAGTTCTTC. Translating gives CASKDTGAGRNEQFF. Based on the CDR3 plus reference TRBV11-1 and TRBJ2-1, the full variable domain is EAEVAQSPRYKITEKSQAVAFWCDPISGHATLYWYRQILGQGPELLVQFQDESVVDDSQLPKDRFSAERLKGVDSTLKIQPAELGDSAMYLCASKDTGAGRNEQFFGPGTRLTVL.

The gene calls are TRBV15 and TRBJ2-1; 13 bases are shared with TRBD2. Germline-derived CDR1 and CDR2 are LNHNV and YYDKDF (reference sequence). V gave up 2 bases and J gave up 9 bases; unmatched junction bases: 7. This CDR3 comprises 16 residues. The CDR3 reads CATSRTRTSGGGEQFF. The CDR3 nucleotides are TGTGCCACCAGCAGAACAAGGACTAGCGGGGGAGGTGAGCAGTTCTTC. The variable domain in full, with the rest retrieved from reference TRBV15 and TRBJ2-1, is DAMVIQNPRYQVTQFGKPVTLSCSQTLNHNVMYWYQQKSSQAPKLLFHYYDKDFNNEADTPDNFQSRRPNTSFCFLDIRSPGLGDTAMYLCATSRTRTSGGGEQFFGPGTRLTVL.

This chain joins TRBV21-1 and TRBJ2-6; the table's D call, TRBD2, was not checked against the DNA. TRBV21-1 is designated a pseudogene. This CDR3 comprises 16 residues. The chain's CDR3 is CASSSLAGDGANVLTF. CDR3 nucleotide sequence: TGTGCCAGCAGTTCATTAGCGGGGGATGGGGCCAACGTCCTGACTTTC.

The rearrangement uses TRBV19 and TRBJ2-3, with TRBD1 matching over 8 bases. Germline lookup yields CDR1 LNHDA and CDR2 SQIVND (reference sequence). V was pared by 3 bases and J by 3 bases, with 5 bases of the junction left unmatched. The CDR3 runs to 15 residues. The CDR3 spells CASSIRTGWTDTQYF. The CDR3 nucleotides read TGTGCCAGTAGTATCCGGACAGGGTGGACAGATACGCAGTATTTT.

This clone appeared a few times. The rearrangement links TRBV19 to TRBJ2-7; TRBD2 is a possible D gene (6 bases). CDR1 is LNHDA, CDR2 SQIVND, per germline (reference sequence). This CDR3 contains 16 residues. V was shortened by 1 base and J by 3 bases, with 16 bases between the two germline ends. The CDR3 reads CASSIGTSPEVYEQYF. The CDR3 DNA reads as TGTGCCAGTAGTATAGGTACTAGCCCTGAGGTCTACGAGCAGTACTTC.

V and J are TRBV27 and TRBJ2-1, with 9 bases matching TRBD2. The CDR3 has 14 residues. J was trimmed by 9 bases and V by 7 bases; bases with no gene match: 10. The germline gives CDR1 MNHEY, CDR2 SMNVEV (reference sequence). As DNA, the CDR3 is TGTGCCAGCACTGGGGGCGGGGGGGCGCGTGAGCAGTTCTTC. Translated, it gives CASTGGGGAREQFF.

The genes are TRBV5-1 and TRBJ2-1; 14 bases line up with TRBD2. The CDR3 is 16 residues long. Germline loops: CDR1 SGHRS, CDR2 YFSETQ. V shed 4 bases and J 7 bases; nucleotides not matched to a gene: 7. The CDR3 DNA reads TGCGCCAGCAGCCCACGACTAGCGGGGGGGAGTAATGAGCAGTTCTTC. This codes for CASSPRLAGGSNEQFF.